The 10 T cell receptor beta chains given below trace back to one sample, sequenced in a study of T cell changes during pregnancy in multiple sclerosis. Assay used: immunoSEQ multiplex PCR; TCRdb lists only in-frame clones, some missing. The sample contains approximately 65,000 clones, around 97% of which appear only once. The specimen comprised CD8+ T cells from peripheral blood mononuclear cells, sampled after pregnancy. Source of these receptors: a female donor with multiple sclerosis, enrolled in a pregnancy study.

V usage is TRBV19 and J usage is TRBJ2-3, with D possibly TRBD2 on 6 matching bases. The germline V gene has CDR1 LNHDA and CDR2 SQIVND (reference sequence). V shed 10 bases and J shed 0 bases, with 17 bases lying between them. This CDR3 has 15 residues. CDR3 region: CATLGGPRSTDTQYF. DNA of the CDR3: TGTGCCACGCTGGGGGGACCGAGGAGCACAGATACGCAGTATTTT.

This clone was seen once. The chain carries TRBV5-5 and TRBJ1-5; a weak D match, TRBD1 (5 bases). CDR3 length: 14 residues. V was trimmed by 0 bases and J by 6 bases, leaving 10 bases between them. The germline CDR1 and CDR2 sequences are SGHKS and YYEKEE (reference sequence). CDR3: CASSLDQGVQPQHF. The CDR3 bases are TGTGCCAGCAGCTTGGACCAGGGCGTTCAGCCCCAGCATTTT.

This CDR3 reads CASTPAGGFTDTQYF. Here the CDR3 DNA reads TGTGCCAGCACACCAGCGGGAGGGTTCACAGATACGCAGTATTTT. The rearrangement joins TRBV27 to TRBJ2-3; 10 nucleotides agree with TRBD2. This CDR3 contains 15 residues. From germline, CDR1 is MNHEY and CDR2 SMNVEV (reference sequence). Trimming removed 7 bases from V and 2 bases from J; junction bases left unmatched: 6.

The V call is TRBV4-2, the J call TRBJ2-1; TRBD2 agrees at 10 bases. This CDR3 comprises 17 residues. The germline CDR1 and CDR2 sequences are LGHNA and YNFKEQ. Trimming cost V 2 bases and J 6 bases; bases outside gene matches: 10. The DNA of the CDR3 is TGTGCCAGCAGCCAACGCACCGGGACTAGCGTCTTCAATGAGCAGTTCTTC. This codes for CASSQRTGTSVFNEQFF.

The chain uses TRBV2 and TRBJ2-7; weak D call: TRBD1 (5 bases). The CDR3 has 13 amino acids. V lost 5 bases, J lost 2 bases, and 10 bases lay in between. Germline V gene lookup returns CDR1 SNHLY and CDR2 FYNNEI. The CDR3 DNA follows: TGTGCCAGCAGTAGTCAGGGTCCCTACGAGCAGTACTTC. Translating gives CASSSQGPYEQYF. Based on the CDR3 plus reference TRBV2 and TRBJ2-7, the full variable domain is EPEVTQTPSHQVTQMGQEVILRCVPISNHLYFYWYRQILGQKVEFLVSFYNNEISEKSEIFDDQFSVERPDGSNFTLKIRSTKLEDSAMYFCASSSQGPYEQYFGPGTRLTVT.

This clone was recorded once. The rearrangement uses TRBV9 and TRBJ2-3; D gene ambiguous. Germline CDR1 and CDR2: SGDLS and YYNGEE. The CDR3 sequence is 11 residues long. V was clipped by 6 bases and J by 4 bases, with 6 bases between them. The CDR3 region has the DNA TGTGCCAGCATGGAGCCAGATACGCAGTATTTT. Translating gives CASMEPDTQYF. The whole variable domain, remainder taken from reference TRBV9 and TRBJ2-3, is DSGVTQTPKHLITATGQRVTLRCSPRSGDLSVYWYQQSLDQGLQFLIQYYNGEERAKGNILERFSAQQFPDLHSELNLSSLELGDSALYFCASMEPDTQYFGPGTRLTVL.

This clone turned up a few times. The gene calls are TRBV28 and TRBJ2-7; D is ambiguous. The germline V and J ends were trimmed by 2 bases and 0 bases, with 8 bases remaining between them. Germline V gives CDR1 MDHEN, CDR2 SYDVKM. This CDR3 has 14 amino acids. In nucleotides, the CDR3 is TGTGCCAGCAGTTTACTTCCTAGCTCCTACGAGCAGTACTTC. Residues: CASSLLPSSYEQYF.

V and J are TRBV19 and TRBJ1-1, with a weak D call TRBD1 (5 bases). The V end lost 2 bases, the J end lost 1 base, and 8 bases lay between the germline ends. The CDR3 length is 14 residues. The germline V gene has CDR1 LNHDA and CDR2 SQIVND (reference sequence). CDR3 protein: CASSISGTNTEAFF. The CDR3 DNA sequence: TGTGCCAGTAGTATAAGCGGGACGAACACTGAAGCTTTCTTT.

CDR3 loop: CASSPVAGGLYEQYF. DNA for the CDR3: TGTGCCAGCAGCCCGGTAGCGGGAGGGCTATACGAGCAGTACTTC. The V gene is TRBV7-9, the J gene TRBJ2-7, with 11 bases matching TRBD2. Germline lookup yields CDR1 SEHNR and CDR2 FQNEAQ (reference sequence). V dropped 5 bases and J dropped 4; count of bases not matched to a gene: 7. The CDR3 runs to 15 residues. Combining the CDR3 with reference TRBV7-9 and TRBJ2-7 gives the whole variable domain DTGVSQNPRHKITKRGQNVTFRCDPISEHNRLYWYRQTLGQGPEFLTYFQNEAQLEKSRLLSDRFSAERPKGSFSTLEIQRTEQGDSAMYLCASSPVAGGLYEQYFGPGTRLTVT.

CDR3 residues: CASSPGIVYEQYF. In DNA form, the CDR3 reads TGTGCCAGCAGCCCAGGTATAGTCTACGAGCAGTACTTC. The chain couples TRBV7-9 to TRBJ2-7; D remains ambiguous. The germline V gene encodes CDR1 SEHNR and CDR2 FQNEAQ (reference sequence). This CDR3 has 13 amino acids. V shed 5 bases and J shed 3 bases, with 11 bases lying between them. Combining the CDR3 with reference TRBV7-9 and TRBJ2-7 gives the whole variable domain DTGVSQNPRHKITKRGQNVTFRCDPISEHNRLYWYRQTLGQGPEFLTYFQNEAQLEKSRLLSDRFSAERPKGSFSTLEIQRTEQGDSAMYLCASSPGIVYEQYFGPGTRLTVT.